The rows below give T cell receptor beta chains drawn from one sample of a study of blood T cell repertoires in COVID-19. Assay: immunoSEQ multiplex PCR; the TCRdb copy retains only in-frame clones and omits some. The table includes about 61,000 clones, 88% detected once. Sequences were obtained from peripheral blood. These receptors all come from a woman aged 45 to 65 with active or convalescent COVID-19. Both conserved end residues are trimmed from each CDR3. Each record gives: J gene, V gene, D gene, CDR3 protein. D genes are given only for firm matches.

J: TRBJ2-7
V: TRBV12-3/TRBV12-4
D: NA
CDR3: ASSFMREQY

J: TRBJ2-3
V: TRBV5-6
D: NA
CDR3: ASSLAGSTDTQY

J: TRBJ2-4
V: TRBV19
D: TRBD2
CDR3: ASSTRPVSSGRAVPY

J: TRBJ2-6
V: TRBV5-4
D: TRBD1
CDR3: ASSKRGLGANVLT

J: TRBJ1-1
V: TRBV11-2
D: NA
CDR3: ASSLTPGGNTEAF

J: TRBJ1-5
V: TRBV30
D: TRBD1
CDR3: AGGTGDQPQH

J: TRBJ1-1
V: TRBV11-2
D: NA
CDR3: ASSLVDFGGGVMNTEAF

J: TRBJ2-1
V: TRBV7-7
D: TRBD2
CDR3: ASSQILADEQF

J: TRBJ1-1
V: TRBV25-1
D: NA
CDR3: ASSEGGTEAF

J: TRBJ1-2
V: TRBV30
D: NA
CDR3: AWSVTGGYGYT

J: TRBJ1-4
V: TRBV18
D: NA
CDR3: ASSPDREKLF

J: TRBJ2-5
V: TRBV11-3
D: NA
CDR3: ASSPGGWEDQETQY

J: TRBJ1-5
V: TRBV4-1
D: TRBD1
CDR3: ASSRGTGGDHSNQPQH

J: TRBJ2-7
V: TRBV5-1
D: TRBD2
CDR3: ASSLTSGRGVYEQY

J: TRBJ2-3
V: TRBV29-1
D: NA
CDR3: SVEDRDTATDTQY